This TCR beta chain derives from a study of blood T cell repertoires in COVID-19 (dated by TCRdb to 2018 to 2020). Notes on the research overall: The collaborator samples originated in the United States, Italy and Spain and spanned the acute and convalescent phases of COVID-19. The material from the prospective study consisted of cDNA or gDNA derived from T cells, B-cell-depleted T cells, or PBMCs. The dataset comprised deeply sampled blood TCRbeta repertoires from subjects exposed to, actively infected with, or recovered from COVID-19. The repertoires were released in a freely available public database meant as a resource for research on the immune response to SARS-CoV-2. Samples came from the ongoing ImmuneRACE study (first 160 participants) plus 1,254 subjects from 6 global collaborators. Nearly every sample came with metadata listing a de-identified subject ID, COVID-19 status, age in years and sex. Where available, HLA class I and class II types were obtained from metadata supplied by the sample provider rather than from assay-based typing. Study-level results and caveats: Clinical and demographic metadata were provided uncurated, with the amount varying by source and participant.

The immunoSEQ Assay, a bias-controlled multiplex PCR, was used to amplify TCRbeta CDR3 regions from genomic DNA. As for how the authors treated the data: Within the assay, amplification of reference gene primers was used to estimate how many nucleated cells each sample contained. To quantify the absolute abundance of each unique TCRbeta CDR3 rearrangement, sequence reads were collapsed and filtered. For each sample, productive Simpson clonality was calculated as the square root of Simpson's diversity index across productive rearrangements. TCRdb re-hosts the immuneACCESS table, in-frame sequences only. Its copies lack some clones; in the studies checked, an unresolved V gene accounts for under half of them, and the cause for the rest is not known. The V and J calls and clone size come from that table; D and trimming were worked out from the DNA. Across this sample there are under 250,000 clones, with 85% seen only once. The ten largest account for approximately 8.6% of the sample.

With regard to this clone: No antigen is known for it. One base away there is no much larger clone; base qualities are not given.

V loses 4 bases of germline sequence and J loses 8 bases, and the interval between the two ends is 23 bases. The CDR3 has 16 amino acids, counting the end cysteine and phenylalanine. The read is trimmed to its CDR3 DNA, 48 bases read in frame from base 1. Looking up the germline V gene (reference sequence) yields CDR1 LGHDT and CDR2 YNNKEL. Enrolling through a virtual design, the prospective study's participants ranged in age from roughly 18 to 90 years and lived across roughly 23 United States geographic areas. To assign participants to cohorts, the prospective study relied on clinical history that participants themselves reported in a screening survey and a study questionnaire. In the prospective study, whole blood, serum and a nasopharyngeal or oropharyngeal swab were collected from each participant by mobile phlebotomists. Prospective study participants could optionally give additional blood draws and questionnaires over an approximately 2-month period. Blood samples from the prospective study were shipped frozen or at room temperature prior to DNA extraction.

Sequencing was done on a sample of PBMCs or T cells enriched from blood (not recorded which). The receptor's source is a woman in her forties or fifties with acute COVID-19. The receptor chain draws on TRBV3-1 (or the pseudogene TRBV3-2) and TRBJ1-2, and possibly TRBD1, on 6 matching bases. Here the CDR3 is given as CASSRRLRGGGGGYTF. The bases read TGTGCCAGCAGCCGAAGGTTACGCGGGGGCGGGGGGGGCTACACCTTC.